This TCR beta chain was captured in a study of shared clonotypes between healthy human individuals. General study findings and limits: Generation of non-shared clonotypes was less probable than generation of clonotypes shared by all four donors. Large depth notwithstanding, sorted-subset sequencing proved incomplete by rarefaction.

In the naive CD8 group, cells lacked CD45RO and were positively selected for CCR7, so terminally differentiated effector memory CD45RA+ cells were left out. The germline gives CDR1 SQVTM, CDR2 ANQGSEA. After removal of 6 bases from V and 1 base from J, the junction contained 2 bases not matched to a gene. This CDR3 has 14 residues. For this clone: Its cognate antigen is unknown.

The method was immunoSEQ multiplex PCR; TCRdb's version includes in-frame clones alone and lacks a portion of them. The sample shows hundreds of thousands of clones, 90% to 97% of them seen only once. The chain joins TRBV29-1 to TRBJ2-6; 8 bases match TRBD1. This TCR came from a woman aged 25 to 39 in good health. The sequencing input was naive CD8+ T cells sorted from blood. CDR3 in amino acids: CSVTGESGANVLTF. CDR3 nucleotide sequence: TGCAGCGTGACAGGGGAATCTGGGGCCAACGTCCTGACTTTC.